This is a list of T cell receptor beta chains from one sample in a study of beta chain features in type 1 diabetes. TCRdb keeps only in-frame clones here, not all; method: immunoSEQ multiplex PCR. This repertoire shows 900,000 or so clones, roughly a sixth found once; its top ten account for 0.023%. The source material was naive CD4+ T cells from blood. These TCRs come from a woman aged 18-29 years in good health. CDR3s include the opening cysteine and the closing phenylalanine or tryptophan. A D gene is named only where the DNA matches it firmly. Some rows mark clone size as missing; the rest say once, few, many or name a class of expanded clone.

size: few
V: TRBV9
D: -
J: TRBJ2-5
DNA: TGTGCCAGCAATGAGGGAGGGGGAGAGACCCAGTACTTC
CDR3: CASNEGGGETQYF

size: few
V: TRBV7-2
D: TRBD2
J: TRBJ2-1
DNA: TGTGCCAGCAGCTTATGGAGACTAGCGGGAGCGGCTGGCTACAATGAGCAGTTCTTC
CDR3: CASSLWRLAGAAGYNEQFF

size: -
V: TRBV5-1
D: -
J: TRBJ2-3
DNA: TGCGCCAGCAGCCGGGACAACACAGATACGCAGTATTTT
CDR3: CASSRDNTDTQYF

size: -
V: TRBV2
D: -
J: TRBJ1-1
DNA: TGTGCCAGCGCTACATCCCGTGCTTATCCTGAAGCTTTCTTT
CDR3: CASATSRAYPEAFF

size: few
V: TRBV15
D: TRBD1
J: TRBJ2-7
DNA: TGTGCCACCAGCAGAGATCGGACAGGGATCCGAGGGGAGCAGTACTTC
CDR3: CATSRDRTGIRGEQYF

size: few
V: TRBV4-3
D: -
J: TRBJ1-2
DNA: TGCGCCAGCAGCCAAGATGGCTGGGCAGGGCCTGGCTACACCTTC
CDR3: CASSQDGWAGPGYTF

size: few
V: TRBV29-1
D: -
J: TRBJ1-1
DNA: TGCAGCGTTAGATGGAACACTGAAGCTTTCTTT
CDR3: CSVRWNTEAFF

size: -
V: TRBV18
D: -
J: TRBJ1-4
DNA: TGTGCCAGCTCACCGACAACAACTAATGAAAAACTGTTTTTT
CDR3: CASSPTTTNEKLFF

size: -
V: TRBV6-5
D: -
J: TRBJ2-7
DNA: TGTGCCAGCAGTTATAGGGGGGACAACCTTCCCTACGAGCAGTACTTC
CDR3: CASSYRGDNLPYEQYF

size: few
V: TRBV28
D: -
J: TRBJ2-3
DNA: TGTGCCAGCAGTTACCCAGATACGCAGTATTTT
CDR3: CASSYPDTQYF

size: -
V: TRBV15
D: -
J: TRBJ2-7
DNA: TGTGCCACCAGCAGAGATGAGGGGTCCTACGAGCAGTACTTC
CDR3: CATSRDEGSYEQYF

size: -
V: TRBV28
D: TRBD1
J: TRBJ1-2
DNA: TGTGCCACGGGACAGCTTAACTATGGCTACACCTTC
CDR3: CATGQLNYGYTF

size: -
V: TRBV10-2
D: TRBD1
J: TRBJ1-2
DNA: TGCGCCAGCAGTGCGGACAGGGGGCCCTATGGCTACACCTTC
CDR3: CASSADRGPYGYTF

size: -
V: TRBV4-2
D: -
J: TRBJ1-2
DNA: TGTGCCAGCAGCCAAGCAGATTCTAACTATGGCTACACCTTC
CDR3: CASSQADSNYGYTF

size: -
V: TRBV28
D: TRBD2
J: TRBJ2-7
DNA: TGTGCCAGCAGTTTATTCGGCACTAGCGGGAGCTACGAGCAGTACTTC
CDR3: CASSLFGTSGSYEQYF

size: -
V: TRBV7-8
D: -
J: TRBJ1-5
DNA: TGTGCCAGCAGCTTAGGCCGTGGTCAGCCCCAGCATTTT
CDR3: CASSLGRGQPQHF

size: few
V: TRBV19
D: TRBD1
J: TRBJ2-2
DNA: TGTGCCAGTTGTAGGGGACCGACAGGGGCGAACACCGGGGAGCTGTTTTTT
CDR3: CASCRGPTGANTGELFF

size: -
V: TRBV18
D: -
J: TRBJ2-1
DNA: TGTGCCAGCTCACCGGGGGCCCCAAACAATGAGCAGTTCTTC
CDR3: CASSPGAPNNEQFF

size: few
V: TRBV18
D: -
J: TRBJ1-2
DNA: TGTGCCAGCTCGCCAGGGGATAACTATGGCTACACCTTC
CDR3: CASSPGDNYGYTF

size: -
V: TRBV15
D: -
J: TRBJ2-7
DNA: TGTGCCACCAGCAGGGTACCTGGGACCGGGTACGAGCAGTACTTC
CDR3: CATSRVPGTGYEQYF

size: -
V: TRBV9
D: TRBD2
J: TRBJ2-7
DNA: TGTGCCAGCAGCGCCGGACTAGCTTCAACCTACGAGCAGTACTTC
CDR3: CASSAGLASTYEQYF

size: -
V: TRBV5-1
D: -
J: TRBJ1-2
DNA: TGCGCCAGCAGCTTGGGACTGAGGTCCTCCTATGGCTACACCTTC
CDR3: CASSLGLRSSYGYTF

size: few
V: TRBV20-1
D: -
J: TRBJ2-1
DNA: TGCAGTGTGGTAGCGAGCGGTGAGCAGTTCTTC
CDR3: CSVVASGEQFF

size: -
V: TRBV7-2
D: -
J: TRBJ1-1
DNA: TGTGCCAGCAGCTTGAGGGGCGACACTGAAGCTTTCTTT
CDR3: CASSLRGDTEAFF

size: -
V: TRBV7-9
D: -
J: TRBJ2-3
DNA: TGTGCCAGCAGCTTATTGGGCACAGATACGCAGTATTTT
CDR3: CASSLLGTDTQYF

size: -
V: TRBV29-1
D: TRBD1
J: TRBJ2-1
DNA: TGCAGCCTTGACAGGGGACGAGGCTACAATGAGCAGTTCTTC
CDR3: CSLDRGRGYNEQFF

size: few
V: TRBV7-9
D: -
J: TRBJ1-1
DNA: TGTGCCAGCAGCTTAGGTCTGGGCCGGAACACTGAAGCTTTCTTT
CDR3: CASSLGLGRNTEAFF

size: -
V: TRBV5-6
D: -
J: TRBJ1-2
DNA: TGTGCCAGCAGCGCAGGGGACTATGGCTACACCTTC
CDR3: CASSAGDYGYTF

size: once
V: TRBV9
D: -
J: TRBJ1-2
DNA: TGTGCCAGCAGCAACAGTTTTTTGAGTGGCTACACCTTC
CDR3: CASSNSFLSGYTF

size: -
V: TRBV5-4
D: TRBD2
J: TRBJ2-1
DNA: TGTGCCAGCAGCTATTATAGCGGGGCGGACAATGAGCAGTTCTTC
CDR3: CASSYYSGADNEQFF

size: -
V: TRBV28
D: TRBD1
J: TRBJ1-1
DNA: TGTGCCAGCAGGAGACAGGGGCTCCAAAGGGACACTGAAGCTTTCTTT
CDR3: CASRRQGLQRDTEAFF

size: -
V: TRBV28
D: -
J: TRBJ2-7
DNA: TGTGCCAGCATCACCAGGGGCAGTACCTACGAGCAGTACTTC
CDR3: CASITRGSTYEQYF

size: -
V: TRBV7-2
D: -
J: TRBJ1-3
DNA: TGTGCCAGCAGCTTAGTCGGCGGATCGGGAAACACCATATATTTT
CDR3: CASSLVGGSGNTIYF

size: few
V: TRBV28
D: -
J: TRBJ1-1
DNA: TGTGCCAGCACCCTGGAGCCCAAAGACGGAGCTTTCTTT
CDR3: CASTLEPKDGAFF

size: -
V: TRBV6-6
D: -
J: TRBJ2-2
DNA: TGTGCCAGCAGTTACTCGATTTCCAGGGGAAACGGGGAGCTGTTTTTT
CDR3: CASSYSISRGNGELFF

size: -
V: TRBV4-3
D: -
J: TRBJ2-7
DNA: TGCGCCAGCAGCCAAGATATGTGGGGCTTCTACGAGCAGTACTTC
CDR3: CASSQDMWGFYEQYF

size: few
V: TRBV5-6
D: -
J: TRBJ2-5
DNA: TGTGCCAGCAGCACCCCCCGGGACTCCGGAGAGACCCAGTACTTC
CDR3: CASSTPRDSGETQYF